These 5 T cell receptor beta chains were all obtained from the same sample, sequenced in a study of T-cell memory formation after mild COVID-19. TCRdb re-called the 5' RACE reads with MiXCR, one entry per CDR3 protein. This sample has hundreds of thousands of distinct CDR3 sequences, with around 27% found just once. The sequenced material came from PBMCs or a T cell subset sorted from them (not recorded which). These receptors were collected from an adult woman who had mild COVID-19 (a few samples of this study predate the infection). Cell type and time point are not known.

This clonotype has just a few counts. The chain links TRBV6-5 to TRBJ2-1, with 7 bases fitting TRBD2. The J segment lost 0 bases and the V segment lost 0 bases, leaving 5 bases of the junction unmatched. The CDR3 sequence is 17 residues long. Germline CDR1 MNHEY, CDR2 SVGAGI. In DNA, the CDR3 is TGTGCCAGCAGTTACTCGGCAGCGGGGCTCTCCTACAATGAGCAGTTCTTC. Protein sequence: CASSYSAAGLSYNEQFF.

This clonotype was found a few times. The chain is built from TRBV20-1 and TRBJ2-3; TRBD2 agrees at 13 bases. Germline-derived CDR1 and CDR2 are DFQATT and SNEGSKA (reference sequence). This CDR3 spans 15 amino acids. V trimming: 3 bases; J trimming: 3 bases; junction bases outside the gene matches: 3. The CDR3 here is CSASTLAGGTDTQYF. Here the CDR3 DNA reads TGCAGTGCTAGTACACTAGCGGGAGGGACAGATACGCAGTATTTT.

DNA of the CDR3: TGTGCCAGCAGCTTGGAGCGGGGGGGCTTCTATGAGCAGTTCTTC. This translates into CASSLERGGFYEQFF. The J gene is TRBJ2-1, the V gene TRBV11-2; 10 bases line up with TRBD2. Germline V gene data show CDR1 as SGHAT and CDR2 as FQNNGV. The trim removed 3 bases at V and 8 bases at J, leaving 7 bases unmatched. The CDR3 runs 15 residues.

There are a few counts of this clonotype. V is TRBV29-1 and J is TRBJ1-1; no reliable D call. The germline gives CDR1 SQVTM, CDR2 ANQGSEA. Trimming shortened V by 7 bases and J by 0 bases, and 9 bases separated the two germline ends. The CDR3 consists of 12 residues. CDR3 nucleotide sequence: TGCAGCGACCGCGGGGTGAACACTGAAGCTTTCTTT. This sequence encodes CSDRGVNTEAFF.

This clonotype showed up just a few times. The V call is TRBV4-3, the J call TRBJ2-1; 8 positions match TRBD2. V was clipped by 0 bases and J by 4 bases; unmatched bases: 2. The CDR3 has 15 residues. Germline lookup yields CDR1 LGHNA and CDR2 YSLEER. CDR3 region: CASSQEASGYNEQFF. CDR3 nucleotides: TGCGCCAGCAGCCAAGAAGCTAGCGGGTACAATGAGCAGTTCTTC.